This record looks at one TCR beta chain sequence and its context. This CDR3 spans 15 amino acids. Looked up from germline, CDR1 is SEHNR and CDR2 is FQNEAQ (reference sequence). V shed 5 bases, J shed 0 bases, and the junction held 2 bases outside the gene matches. This specimen belongs to a study of blood T cell repertoires in COVID-19. Original analysis: Amplification with reference gene primers provided the estimates of nucleated cell counts. The assay was immunoSEQ multiplex PCR, and TCRdb's table has in-frame clones only and misses some. V, J and clone size were drawn from that table, and D and trimming were deduced from the DNA. The sample carries 150,000 to 170,000 clones, roughly four fifths recorded once.

The gene calls are TRBV7-9 and TRBJ1-1; 11 nucleotides line up with TRBD1. The clonotype was recovered from a man in his fifties or sixties who had recovered from COVID-19. Sequencing used PBMCs or T cells enriched from blood (not recorded which). The CDR3 sequence is CASSGQGALNTEAFF. CDR3 bases: TGTGCCAGCAGCGGACAGGGGGCCCTGAACACTGAAGCTTTCTTT.